The rows below give T cell receptor beta chains drawn from one sample of a study of blood T cell repertoires in COVID-19. Clones were read by immunoSEQ multiplex PCR, and TCRdb kept only the in-frame ones, dropping some. This table has some 240,000 clones, around four fifths appearing once. The specimen sequenced was peripheral blood. The receptors derive from a woman aged 55-69 years with active or convalescent COVID-19. Both conserved end residues are part of each CDR3. A D gene is named only where the DNA matches it firmly. Size values are once, few and many counts, or a class for expanded clones, and some rows have none.

V: TRBV5-4
size: -
J: TRBJ2-5
D: TRBD1
DNA: TGTGCCAGCAGCTCCTCCGGGGGACAGGGCGGGGAGACCCAGTACTTC
CDR3: CASSSSGGQGGETQYF

V: TRBV12-3/TRBV12-4
size: -
J: TRBJ2-7
D: -
DNA: TGTGCCAGCAGTTTAGGTACGGACGAGCAGTACTTC
CDR3: CASSLGTDEQYF

V: TRBV5-1
size: few
J: TRBJ1-1
D: -
DNA: TGCGCCAGCAGCTTGGGTCAAGGGCAGGGAGGAACTGAAGCTTTCTTT
CDR3: CASSLGQGQGGTEAFF

V: TRBV30
size: -
J: TRBJ1-3
D: -
DNA: TGTGCCTGGACCGACAACTCTGGAAACACCATATATTTT
CDR3: CAWTDNSGNTIYF

V: TRBV7-2
size: -
J: TRBJ2-1
D: TRBD2
DNA: TGTGCCAGCAGCTTATTGGCTGGACTAGCTAGCAATGAGCAGTTCTTC
CDR3: CASSLLAGLASNEQFF

V: TRBV3-1/TRBV3-2
size: -
J: TRBJ2-3
D: -
DNA: TGTGCCAGCAGCCAGGGCGGCACAGATACGCAGTATTTT
CDR3: CASSQGGTDTQYF

V: TRBV30
size: -
J: TRBJ2-3
D: TRBD2
DNA: TGTGCCTGGAGTGTACAACTAGCGGGGACAGATACGCAGTATTTT
CDR3: CAWSVQLAGTDTQYF

V: TRBV7-2
size: -
J: TRBJ1-2
D: TRBD1
DNA: TGTGCCAGCAGCCCACCCGGGGGGACAGGTGGCTACACCTTC
CDR3: CASSPPGGTGGYTF

V: TRBV4-3
size: -
J: TRBJ1-6
D: TRBD1
DNA: TGCGCCAGCAGCCAAGATCTTCCTAAAGGGACAGACCATTCACCCCTCCACTTT
CDR3: CASSQDLPKGTDHSPLHF

V: TRBV11-3
size: -
J: TRBJ1-6
D: -
DNA: TGTGCCAGCAGCTCCCTTAGGGGTACCCGCCGTAATTCACCCCTCCACTTT
CDR3: CASSSLRGTRRNSPLHF

V: TRBV7-9
size: -
J: TRBJ1-5
D: -
DNA: TGTGCCAGCAGCTCCTGGGGGGGTGTTAGCAATCAGCCCCAGCATTTT
CDR3: CASSSWGGVSNQPQHF

V: TRBV7-2
size: once
J: TRBJ1-1
D: -
DNA: TGTGCCAGCAGCTCTGGACAGAACACTGAAGCTTTCTTT
CDR3: CASSSGQNTEAFF

V: TRBV7-8
size: few
J: TRBJ2-5
D: TRBD1
DNA: TGTGCCAGCAGGCTAATCTGGGGACCGACAGGGGAAGAGACCCAGTACTTC
CDR3: CASRLIWGPTGEETQYF

V: TRBV7-8
size: -
J: TRBJ1-4
D: -
DNA: TGTGCCAGCAGCCCCCGGAGGGGCAGGGCAAATGAAAAACTGTTTTTT
CDR3: CASSPRRGRANEKLFF

V: TRBV15
size: -
J: TRBJ2-7
D: -
DNA: TGTGCCACCAGCACGCGGCAGGGTTGGGAGCAGTACTTC
CDR3: CATSTRQGWEQYF

V: TRBV3-1/TRBV3-2
size: -
J: TRBJ1-1
D: -
DNA: TGTGCCAGCAGCCCCTATCAGGGCTTGAACACTGAAGCTTTCTTT
CDR3: CASSPYQGLNTEAFF

V: TRBV19
size: -
J: TRBJ1-4
D: TRBD1
DNA: TGTGCCACCCGCCCCCAACAGGGGATTGAAAAACTGTTTTTT
CDR3: CATRPQQGIEKLFF

V: TRBV7-9
size: -
J: TRBJ2-5
D: -
DNA: TGTGCCAGCAGCTCGACAGGAAAAGAGACCCAGTACTTC
CDR3: CASSSTGKETQYF

V: TRBV7-9
size: few
J: TRBJ2-3
D: -
DNA: TGTGCCAGCAGCCCCCCCGGGACTTCAAGCACAGATACGCAGTATTTT
CDR3: CASSPPGTSSTDTQYF

V: TRBV18
size: -
J: TRBJ1-1
D: -
DNA: TGTGCCAGCTCACCGGCCCAGGTGAAGGCTAACACTGAAGCTTTCTTT
CDR3: CASSPAQVKANTEAFF